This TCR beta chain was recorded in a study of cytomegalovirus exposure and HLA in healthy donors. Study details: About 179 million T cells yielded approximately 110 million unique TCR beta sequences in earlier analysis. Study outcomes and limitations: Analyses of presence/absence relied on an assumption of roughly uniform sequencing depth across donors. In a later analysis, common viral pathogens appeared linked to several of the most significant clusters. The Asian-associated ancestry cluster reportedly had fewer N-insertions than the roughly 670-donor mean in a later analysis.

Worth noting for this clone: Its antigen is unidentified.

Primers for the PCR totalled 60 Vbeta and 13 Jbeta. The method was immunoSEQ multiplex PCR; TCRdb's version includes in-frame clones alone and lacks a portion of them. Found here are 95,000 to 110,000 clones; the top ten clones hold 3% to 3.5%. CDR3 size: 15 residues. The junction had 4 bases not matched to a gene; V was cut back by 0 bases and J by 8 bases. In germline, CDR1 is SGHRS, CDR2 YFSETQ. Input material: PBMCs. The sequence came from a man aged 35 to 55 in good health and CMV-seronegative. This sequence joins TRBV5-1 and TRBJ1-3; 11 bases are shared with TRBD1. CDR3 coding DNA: TGCGCCAGCAGCTTGGACGGGGACAGGGGGGACACCATATATTTT. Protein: CASSLDGDRGDTIYF.